This T cell receptor (beta chain) was observed in a study of CD8+ T cells in alopecia areata. Study-level background: Tofacitinib treatment spanned 6 to 18 months, with 6 months off drug afterward.

This CDR3 has 10 amino acids. Per germline, CDR1 GTSNPN and CDR2 SVGIG (reference sequence). Trimming cost V 7 bases and J 6 bases, with 8 bases left between them. TCR sequencing used cDNA made by reverse transcription of extracted RNA. Only in-frame clones appear in the TCRdb table, and some are missing; sequencing was by immunoSEQ multiplex PCR. This sample yields more than 200,000 clones, of which less than 50% are seen a single time; about 2.4% belongs to the top ten. Treatment specified: oral pan-JAK inhibitor, 5-10 mg twice daily. This TCR was recovered from a human donor with alopecia areata. The material was CD4+ T cells sorted from blood, obtained around week 37, from a patient treated with tofacitinib. This chain joins TRBV30 and TRBJ2-3; the D is unclear. CDR3 DNA sequence: TGTGCCTCATCTACGGATACGCAGTATTTT. Amino acid sequence: CASSTDTQYF. Filled out from reference TRBV30 and TRBJ2-3, the complete variable domain reads SQTIHQWPATLVQPVGSPLSLECTVEGTSNPNLYWYRQAAGRGLQLLFYSVGIGQISSEVPQNLSASRPQDRQFILSSKKLLLSDSGFYLCASSTDTQYFGPGTRLTVL.